This TCR beta chain was sequenced in a study of OX40 agonist ivuxolimab in advanced cancers. Findings and caveats of the study: There was clonal expansion of CD4+ and CD8+ blood T cells by week 6 at 0.1 to 3.0 mg/kg.

The length of the CDR3 is 18 residues. V lost 0 bases to trimming and J lost 7 bases, with 24 bases between them. CDR1 SGHNT and CDR2 YYREEE come from the germline V gene (reference sequence). Baseline was the first blood sampling point, followed by cycle 4 day 1 and cycle 7 day 1. Only in-frame clones appear in the TCRdb table, and some are missing; sequencing was by immunoSEQ multiplex PCR. The repertoire includes 85,000 to 95,000 clones, 91% of them detected once, and 2% to 3% sits in the top ten. In the case of this clone: As yet, its antigen is unknown.

Sequenced here: CD4+ or CD8+ T cells sorted from blood, sampled in a trial of the OX40 agonist ivuxolimab. The V and J genes are TRBV5-4 and TRBJ2-3; possible D gene TRBD2, 5 bases. This sequence originates from an adult with an advanced solid tumor such as melanoma, head and neck, liver or kidney cancer. The CDR3 sequence is CASSLGSSGGESGNTQYF. CDR3 nucleotides: TGTGCCAGCAGCTTGGGCAGTAGTGGCGGCGAGTCGGGGAATACGCAGTATTTT. The full variable domain, with the rest looked up from reference TRBV5-4 and TRBJ2-3, is ETGVTQSPTHLIKTRGQQVTLRCSSQSGHNTVSWYQQALGQGPQFIFQYYREEENGRGNFPPRFSGLQFPNYSSELNVNALELDDSALYLCASSLGSSGGESGNTQYFGPGTRLTVL.